This T cell receptor beta chain comes out of a study of T cells in Graves' hyperthyroidism and ophthalmopathy (dated by TCRdb to 2018 to 2020). For the wider study: Peripheral blood samples were taken at initial diagnosis, before any treatment was given. To identify TCR V-J signatures that set the groups apart, the researchers used a discovery cohort of about a hundred patients, made up of 43 with Graves' ophthalmopathy and some 58 with stable Graves' hyperthyroidism. Prospective prediction of ophthalmopathy was tested in an independent validation cohort of 18 to 20 hyperthyroidism patients and approximately 17 patients who later progressed to ophthalmopathy. For training and testing, the 80 to 100 patients in the discovery cohort were randomly divided in a 7:3 ratio. The study also compared thyroid tissue and blood T-cell repertoires from about six Graves' hyperthyroidism patients. Following sampling, methimazole starting at 30 mg daily was given to hyperthyroidism patients, and high-dose intravenous methylprednisolone was given to ophthalmopathy patients. The paper describes TCR Vbeta CDR3 sequencing of fewer than 150 peripheral blood samples, made up of some 42 ophthalmopathy patients, approximately 76 hyperthyroidism patients and about 17 progressor patients. The paper's findings and limits, for the study overall: In validation, the model predicted progression to ophthalmopathy a median of around six months before onset, with approximately 71% sensitivity and about 72% specificity. In cross-validation, a model built on a 13 V-J signature told ophthalmopathy apart from stable hyperthyroidism with over 85% sensitivity and around 81% specificity, and in testing the same model reached 80%/75%. Sample size was not statistically predetermined, and investigators were not blinded to group allocation. Most expanded thyroid clonotypes (frequency above 0.001) were also found in blood, which suggests that blood repertoires may mirror thyroid immune responses.

Ophthalmopathy patients had moderately to severely active disease, Clinical Activity Score of at least 3, NOSPECS grade of at least 4, and duration under 3 months. The study excluded patients with uncontrolled infections, other autoimmune diseases, pregnancy or lactation. Diagnoses were established on the basis of clinical symptoms, serum thyroxine and TRAb, thyroid ultrasound, and orbital computed tomography. PBMCs were separated from 8 to 10 ml of fresh peripheral blood using Ficoll-Paque density gradient centrifugation. Trizol reagent was used to extract total RNA, and RNA quality was then checked on an Agilent 2100 Bioanalyzer. The TCR beta CDR3 regions were amplified from the RNA transcripts. For the first round of RT-PCR on the TCR CDR3, the HTBI primer set was used together with the Qiagen OneStep RT-PCR kit. A second multiplex PCR round built the libraries, followed by size selection and purification. The libraries were sequenced on an Illumina HiSeq2000 using paired-end 100 bp reads. Concerning the study's data processing: SOAPnuke was used to process the raw data, removing reads that contained adapters or uncalled bases, had a mean Phred below 15, or lacked an exact match to the constant primer or identifier. COPE v1.2.5 was used to merge the high-quality paired reads, and each unique nucleotide sequence was defined as a clonotype. MiTCR v1.1 was used to align the clonotypes against IMGT TRBV, TRBD and TRBJ reference segments. Analysis was restricted to V-J combinations with a frequency above 0.0001, which covered approximately 99% of repertoires. A TCS score was defined as the ratio of F50 (clonal expansion) to E x V (chaos), with BLOSUM62-based TCRdist applied between CDR3 peptides within each V-J. Welch's t-statistics and random forest reduced fewer than 550 V-J features to 13, which were used in a naive Bayes classifier (R e1071). In-frame beta chains were kept once TCRdb had trimmed the public reads at Q25 with fastp and called clones with MiXCR. Each entry is one CDR3 protein sequence, shown with its most common DNA and genes. For this entry, the V and J calls and clone size follow TCRdb and not the study's own pipeline. The sample contains 300,000 to 450,000 distinct CDR3 sequences, 15% to 20% of them found a single time. The leading ten clones occupy roughly 16% of the sample.

The trim is 4 bases for V and 4 bases for J, with a gap of 11 bases between the germline ends. From the germline V gene (reference sequence), CDR1 is GTSNPN and CDR2 is SVGIG. The CDR3 starts with the cysteine, ends with the phenylalanine, and has 13 residues. The only DNA kept is the CDR3, 39 bases in frame from the first base. This clonotype was observed at least ten times. Its antigen is currently not known. One base away there is no much larger clone; base qualities are not given. The chain joins TRBV30 to TRBJ1-3, with the D gene not confidently named. This clonotype was sampled from a woman aged 40 to 49 with Graves' ophthalmopathy. Sequencing was performed on blood. CDR3 region: CAWMEGSGNTIYF. Read as DNA, the sequence is TGTGCCTGGATGGAGGGTTCGGGAAACACCATATATTTT. Extended through the reference TRBV30 and TRBJ1-3 proteins, this CDR3 yields the full variable domain: SQTIHQWPATLVQPVGSPLSLECTVEGTSNPNLYWYRQAAGRGLQLLFYSVGIGQISSEVPQNLSASRPQDRQFILSSKKLLLSDSGFYLCAWMEGSGNTIYFGEGSWLTVV.